This T cell receptor (beta chain) comes out of a study of T-cell reconstitution after alpha-beta-depleted transplantation in children. This clonotype was seen a handful of times. For TCRbeta, the library was prepared with unique molecular identifiers. TCRdb re-called the PCR reads with MiXCR, one entry per CDR3 protein. This table holds nearly 400,000 distinct CDR3 sequences, about a fifth found once. Sequenced here: PBMCs from the stem cell graft donor, sampled from the stem cell graft. The sequence derives from a human donor who donated a stem cell graft to a child with acute myeloid leukemia.

CDR3 bases: TGTGCCAGCAGCCAAGGCCACGGACTAGGATCCTACGAGCAGTACTTC. As protein: CASSQGHGLGSYEQYF. The rearrangement uses TRBV3-1 and TRBJ2-7; 7 bases match TRBD2. The V gene end was trimmed by 1 base and the J gene end by 1 base; junction bases not matched to a gene: 7. The germline V gene encodes CDR1 LGHDT and CDR2 YNNKEL (reference sequence). This CDR3 is 16 amino acids long.